This T cell receptor (beta chain) was identified in a study of blood T cell repertoires in COVID-19. The wider study: The United States, Italy and Spain supplied acute and convalescent COVID-19 samples.

Germline V gives CDR1 MRHNA, CDR2 SNTAGT. The CDR3 loop spans 16 amino acids. The junction had 11 bases not matched to a gene; V was cut back by 6 bases and J by 2 bases. In the original analysis: Reference gene primer amplification gave estimated nucleated cell counts. Profiling relied on immunoSEQ multiplex PCR, and the TCRdb table lists in-frame clones only, not all of them. The DNA gave D and trimming, while V, J and clone size come from that table. Among fewer than 200,000 clones, 92% were seen once, and the ten largest hold 4.8%. This TCR came from a young man with COVID-19, enrolled during active disease. Sequencing used peripheral blood. The chain couples TRBV6-4 to TRBJ1-2, with 8 bases fitting TRBD1. The CDR3 region has the DNA TGTGCCAGCAGCCCCACCTGGGACAGGCGAAACTATGGCTACACCTTC. Translation: CASSPTWDRRNYGYTF.